The clone carrying this T cell receptor beta chain was picked up many times. Its antigen is not identified. Read data end 3 residues before the CDR3 end; the end is taken from the germline J gene. Control and CVID samples contributed equal amounts of genomic DNA. Method: immunoSEQ multiplex PCR; TCRdb's copy keeps in-frame clones and lacks some. This sample includes 25,000 to 35,000 clones with no singletons; its ten biggest clones take up roughly 5.6%. The length of the CDR3 is 15 residues. Per the germline V gene, CDR1 is SGHTA and CDR2 is FQGTGA. Trimming pared 5 bases from V and 1 base from J, leaving 9 bases between. Diagnosis required reduced IgG, IgA and/or IgM with specific antibody deficiency. Both groups were predominantly of Caucasian heritage. For at least one year, all CVID subjects received replacement immunoglobulin. The data stem from a study of T cell clonality in common variable immunodeficiency. Study results and limitations: In common variable immunodeficiency, TCR beta chains reportedly carried fewer deletions and N-nucleotide insertions.

This clonotype was obtained from a human donor with common variable immunodeficiency. The chain has TRBV7-3 and TRBJ2-6; D is perhaps TRBD2 (5 bases). The material sequenced was peripheral blood mononuclear cells. The sequenced part of the CDR3 DNA is TGTGCCAGCAGCACGGTAGCGTCTGGGGCCAACGTC. It yields the protein CASSTVASGANV. The complete CDR3 reads CASSTVASGANVLTF.